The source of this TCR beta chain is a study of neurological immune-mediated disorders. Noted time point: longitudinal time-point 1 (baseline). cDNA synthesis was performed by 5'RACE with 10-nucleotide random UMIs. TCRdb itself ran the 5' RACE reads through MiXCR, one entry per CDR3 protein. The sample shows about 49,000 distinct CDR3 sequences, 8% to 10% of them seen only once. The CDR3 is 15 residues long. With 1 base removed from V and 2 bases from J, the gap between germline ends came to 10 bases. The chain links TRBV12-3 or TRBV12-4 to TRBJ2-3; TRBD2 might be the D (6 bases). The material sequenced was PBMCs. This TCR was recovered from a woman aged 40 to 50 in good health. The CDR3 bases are TGTGCCAGCAGTTTAGGGGGAGGCCCCACAGATACGCAGTATTTT. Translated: CASSLGGGPTDTQYF.